This TCR beta chain was recovered during a study of blood T cell repertoires in COVID-19. Method: immunoSEQ multiplex PCR; TCRdb's copy keeps in-frame clones and lacks some. The table lists 360,000 or so clones, about nine tenths of them singletons, with 1.5% to 2% in the top ten. V lost 1 base, J lost 4 bases, and 11 bases lay in between. The CDR3 is 16 residues long. Germline V gene data show CDR1 as SEHNR and CDR2 as FQNEAQ (reference sequence). Sequencing was carried out using PBMCs or T cells enriched from blood (not recorded which). This TCR derives from a woman between 25 and 40 years old who had recovered from COVID-19. The rearrangement links TRBV7-9 to TRBJ2-6; D is perhaps TRBD1 (6 bases). CDR3 region: CASSLVPGAGANVLTF. The DNA of the CDR3 is TGTGCCAGCAGCTTAGTGCCAGGGGCCGGGGCCAACGTCCTGACTTTC. The whole variable domain, filled in from reference TRBV7-9 and TRBJ2-6, reads DTGVSQNPRHKITKRGQNVTFRCDPISEHNRLYWYRQTLGQGPEFLTYFQNEAQLEKSRLLSDRFSAERPKGSFSTLEIQRTEQGDSAMYLCASSLVPGAGANVLTFGAGSRLTVL.